These 32 T cell receptor beta chains share one sample of origin, sequenced in a study of graft-versus-host responses after intestinal transplantation. The protocol was immunoSEQ multiplex PCR, while the TCRdb copy is restricted to in-frame clones and leaves out a portion. Of 90,000 to 100,000 clones listed, about 82% are singletons. Sequencing was performed on PBMCs, taken 255 days after intestinal transplant. The receptors here all came from a human patient who received an intestinal transplant, so some T cells may come from the graft donor.

This chain links TRBV6-5 with TRBJ1-4; 7 bases agree with TRBD1. This CDR3 has 15 residues. V lost 0 bases and J lost 6; bases outside the gene matches: 4. The germline CDR1 and CDR2 sequences are MNHEY and SVGAGI. The CDR3 here is CASSYSTGTYEKLFF. The CDR3 nucleotides are TGTGCCAGCAGTTACTCGACAGGGACCTATGAAAAACTGTTTTTT.

CDR3 in amino acids: CASSESRGEQYF. The CDR3, as DNA: TGCGCCAGCAGTGAGTCGAGAGGAGAGCAGTACTTC. This chain uses TRBV10-2 with TRBJ2-7; D is undetermined. The CDR3 has 12 residues. V was trimmed by 0 bases and J by 7 bases, leaving 7 bases between them. CDR1 is WSHSY, CDR2 SAAADI, per germline.

The V call is TRBV29-1, the J call TRBJ2-5, with a tentative D call TRBD2 (7 bases). Deletions cut 0 bases from V and 0 bases from J, with 23 bases between. The germline gives CDR1 SQVTM, CDR2 ANQGSEA. The CDR3 contains 19 residues. CDR3: CSVEDRAGALDAYQETQYF. The DNA for the CDR3 is TGCAGCGTTGAAGATCGGGCGGGGGCGCTCGACGCCTACCAAGAGACCCAGTACTTC.

The chain combines TRBV11-2 with TRBJ2-6; 8 positions agree with TRBD2. CDR1 is SGHAT, CDR2 FQNNGV, per germline. This CDR3 contains 13 residues. V shed 2 bases, J shed 18 bases, and the junction held 9 bases outside the gene matches. As DNA, the CDR3 is TGTGCCAGCAGCTTATCCTCCGGGACTAGGGGGACTTTC. Its protein is CASSLSSGTRGTF.

The CDR3 nucleotides read TGTGCCAGCAGTCAGATCGGGACTAGCGCAGATACGCAGTATTTT. Translation: CASSQIGTSADTQYF. The chain uses TRBV27 and TRBJ2-3; TRBD2 aligns across 10 bases. In germline, CDR1 is MNHEY, CDR2 SMNVEV (reference sequence). This CDR3 is built from 15 residues. The V and J ends lost 5 bases and 4 bases, in that order; junction bases with no gene match: 6.

V is TRBV2 and J is TRBJ2-5, with TRBD1 identical over 9 bases. The germline V gene encodes CDR1 SNHLY and CDR2 FYNNEI. The CDR3 totals 15 residues. With V trimmed by 5 bases and J by 4 bases, 8 bases remained unmatched. The CDR3: CASSRGQGGGETQYF. The CDR3 coding sequence is TGTGCCAGCAGTCGGGGACAGGGAGGAGGAGAGACCCAGTACTTC.

V is TRBV5-1 and J is TRBJ2-7, with 7 bases matching TRBD1. From germline, CDR1 is SGHRS and CDR2 YFSETQ. The length of the CDR3 is 15 residues. The J segment lost 2 bases and the V segment lost 0 bases, leaving 5 bases of the junction unmatched. CDR3 residues: CASSLAGDSTYEQYF. The CDR3 DNA reads TGCGCCAGCAGCTTGGCAGGGGACAGCACCTACGAGCAGTACTTC.

The chain couples TRBV5-4 to TRBJ1-2; the D gene is possibly TRBD1 (5 bases). Trimming removed 9 bases at V and 5 bases at J, with 17 bases between. The CDR3 spans 13 residues. Germline V gene lookup returns CDR1 SGHNT and CDR2 YYREEE (reference sequence). The CDR3 DNA follows: TGTGCCACAACAGGACCGGAGAAGTATGGCTACACCTTC. This sequence encodes CATTGPEKYGYTF.

The rearrangement uses TRBV4-1 and TRBJ2-3, with TRBD2 identical over 10 bases. Germline V gene sequence: CDR1 MGHRA, CDR2 YSYEKL. V lost 0 bases to trimming and J lost 0 bases; unmatched junction nucleotides: 3. The CDR3 is 17 amino acids. CDR3 nucleotides: TGCGCCAGCAGCCAAGAAGAACTAGCGGGGAGCACAGATACGCAGTATTTT. Amino acid sequence: CASSQEELAGSTDTQYF.

This clone was detected many times. The V gene is TRBV6-1, the J gene TRBJ2-7; possible D gene TRBD1, 6 bases. V was cut by 2 bases and J by 4 bases, with 15 bases left in between. The CDR3 length is 15 residues. In germline, CDR1 is MNHNS, CDR2 SASEGT. The CDR3 spells CASSESTGSSYEQYF. Here the CDR3 DNA reads TGTGCCAGCAGTGAAAGCACAGGGTCTTCGTACGAGCAGTACTTC.

The rearrangement links TRBV27 to TRBJ1-6; 7 positions agree with TRBD1. Germline CDR1 is MNHEY and CDR2 is SMNVEV (reference sequence). J was trimmed by 4 bases and V by 2 bases; bases with no gene match: 11. The CDR3 has 18 residues. CDR3 nucleotide sequence: TGTGCCAGCAGTTTAGAAGGCCGGGACAGCGCTTATAATTCACCCCTCCACTTT. Protein product: CASSLEGRDSAYNSPLHF.

This clone was seen only a few times. V gene TRBV28 combines with J gene TRBJ1-3; D possibly corresponds to TRBD1 (5 bases). Germline V gene lookup returns CDR1 MDHEN and CDR2 SYDVKM. V lost 5 bases and J lost 4, with 15 bases in between. The CDR3 runs 15 residues. In DNA, the CDR3 is TGTGCCAGCAGTGGAGGGGTTTATAGGGGAAACACCATATATTTT. It codes for CASSGGVYRGNTIYF.

V and J are TRBV19 and TRBJ1-1, with TRBD1 identical over 7 bases. V dropped 6 bases and J dropped 0; count of bases not matched to a gene: 7. The CDR3 contains 15 residues. From germline, CDR1 is LNHDA and CDR2 SQIVND (reference sequence). The CDR3 spells CASSPPRGLNTEAFF. CDR3 nucleotides: TGTGCCAGTAGCCCACCTAGGGGGCTGAACACTGAAGCTTTCTTT.

The chain carries TRBV9 and TRBJ2-7; possible D gene TRBD1, 6 bases. Per germline, CDR1 SGDLS and CDR2 YYNGEE. The CDR3 runs to 14 residues. Trimming stripped 4 bases from V and 3 bases from J, with 14 bases between. The CDR3 spells CASSPGTIGYEQYF. The DNA for the CDR3 is TGTGCCAGCAGCCCCGGGACAATCGGCTACGAGCAGTACTTC.

The rearrangement links TRBV18 to TRBJ2-6, with D perhaps matching TRBD1 (5 bases). Trimming took off 3 bases at V and 2 bases at J, with 8 bases between the two ends. CDR3 length equals 15 residues. The V gene's germline CDR1 is KGHSH and CDR2 LQKENI. The CDR3 bases are TGTGCCAGCTCACCTCAGGGTACTGGGGCCAACGTCCTGACTTTC. It yields the protein CASSPQGTGANVLTF.

The V gene is TRBV5-1, the J gene TRBJ1-1; 9 positions agree with TRBD1. Germline CDR1 and CDR2: SGHRS and YFSETQ. After removal of 4 bases from V and 6 bases from J, the junction contained 13 bases not matched to a gene. CDR3 length: 16 residues. The CDR3 loop reads CASSPGTGPFLPEAFF. The DNA of the CDR3 is TGCGCCAGCAGCCCCGGGACAGGGCCATTTCTTCCTGAAGCTTTCTTT.

This clone is a singleton in its sample. The chain recombines TRBV4-1 with TRBJ2-1; 9 bases are a match to TRBD2. The CDR3 is 15 amino acids. CDR1 MGHRA and CDR2 YSYEKL come from the germline V gene. J lost 9 bases, V lost 3 bases, and 9 bases had no gene match. The CDR3 coding sequence is TGCGCCAGCAGCCAGGGGGCGGGAGGGCCCGGTGAGCAGTTCTTC. Protein sequence: CASSQGAGGPGEQFF.

This sequence joins TRBV4-3 and TRBJ2-1; D may correspond to TRBD1 or TRBD2 (6 bases each). CDR1 and CDR2 from the germline V gene are LGHNA and YSLEER. The CDR3 contains 15 residues. V gave up 0 bases and J gave up 10 bases, with 16 bases separating them. The CDR3 sequence is CASSQDSRGPGEQFF. CDR3 bases: TGCGCCAGCAGCCAAGATTCCCGGGGGCCGGGGGAGCAGTTCTTC.

The rearrangement uses TRBV7-2 and TRBJ1-5; D not certain. Germline lookup yields CDR1 SGHTA and CDR2 FQGNSA. The V end was cut by 1 base, the J end by 9 bases, with 10 bases between. The CDR3 consists of 13 residues. The DNA of the CDR3 is TGTGCCAGCAGCTTAGATCCCCGTCGGCCCCAGCATTTT. This translates into CASSLDPRRPQHF.

The rearrangement links TRBV30 to TRBJ2-1, with D perhaps TRBD2 (6 bases). Germline assignment: CDR1 GTSNPN and CDR2 SVGIG (reference sequence). This CDR3 has 14 residues. Trimming took 3 bases from V and 1 from J, leaving 10 bases between them. The CDR3 nucleotides read TGTGCCTGGAGGCGGCGGGGATCCTACAATGAGCAGTTCTTC. It translates to CAWRRRGSYNEQFF.

V and J are TRBV7-2 and TRBJ1-2; 8 nucleotides match TRBD1. This CDR3 has 15 amino acids. Per the germline V gene, CDR1 is SGHTA and CDR2 is FQGNSA. V shed 5 bases and J 5 bases; nucleotides not matched to a gene: 10. This CDR3 reads CASSQLFQGAYGYTF. The CDR3 nucleotides read TGTGCCAGCAGCCAACTTTTCCAGGGGGCGTATGGCTACACCTTC.

The chain is built from TRBV5-1 and TRBJ2-5, with D perhaps TRBD2 (6 bases). Germline lookup yields CDR1 SGHRS and CDR2 YFSETQ. V was trimmed by 1 base and J by 0 bases, leaving 10 bases between them. CDR3 size: 15 residues. CDR3 DNA sequence: TGCGCCAGCAGCTTGTCCGGGACTTACCAAGAGACCCAGTACTTC. It translates to CASSLSGTYQETQYF.

This sequence joins TRBV6-5 and TRBJ2-7, with D possibly TRBD2 on 6 matching bases. V gave up 7 bases and J gave up 3 bases, with 19 bases separating them. This CDR3 region has 15 residues. CDR1 is MNHEY, CDR2 SVGAGI, per germline. The CDR3 is CASTPGPGDHYEQYF. The CDR3 DNA reads as TGTGCCAGCACCCCCGGGCCGGGAGACCACTACGAGCAGTACTTC.

The genes are TRBV19 and TRBJ1-1; 7 positions agree with TRBD1. The CDR3 has 15 amino acids. Germline loops: CDR1 LNHDA, CDR2 SQIVND (reference sequence). V shed 4 bases and J 4 bases; nucleotides not matched to a gene: 9. For the CDR3, the DNA is TGTGCCAGTAGTACCAGGGGGGCCTATCTCACTGAAGCTTTCTTT. Its translation is CASSTRGAYLTEAFF.

This rearrangement joins TRBV4-2 to TRBJ2-7; 10 nucleotides match TRBD2. After removal of 3 bases from V and 1 base from J, the junction contained 6 bases not matched to a gene. Germline CDR1 LGHNA, CDR2 YNFKEQ. The CDR3 covers 16 residues. CDR3 bases: TGTGCCAGCAGCCAGGACACTAGCGGGGCGTCCTACGAGCAGTACTTC. Protein: CASSQDTSGASYEQYF.

Note on this clone: Sequence at one end of the junction differs from germline and may be a read error. The rearrangement links TRBV2 to TRBJ2-1; tentatively, D is TRBD2 (6 bases). CDR1 is SNHLY and CDR2 is FYNNEI in the germline V gene. This CDR3 region has 16 residues. CDR3 in DNA: TGTGCCAGCAGCCTACAAACTAGCTGGGAAGGATTAGGGAGACTCTTC. Amino acids: CASSLQTSWEGLGRLF. Full variable domain (rest looked up from reference TRBV2 and TRBJ2-1): EPEVTQTPSHQVTQMGQEVILRCVPISNHLYFYWYRQILGQKVEFLVSFYNNEISEKSEIFDDQFSVERPDGSNFTLKIRSTKLEDSAMYFCASSLQTSWEGLGRLFGPGTRLTVL.

The J gene is TRBJ2-7, the V gene TRBV7-2; 10 nucleotides align to TRBD2. The junction had 3 bases not matched to a gene; V was cut back by 4 bases and J by 6 bases. This CDR3 is 13 amino acids long. Germline values: CDR1 SGHTA, CDR2 FQGNSA. The CDR3 sequence: CASSSRTSGEQYV. DNA for the CDR3: TGTGCCAGCAGCTCCCGGACTAGCGGCGAGCAGTACGTC.

J is TRBJ2-1 and V is TRBV5-1; tentative D call: TRBD1 (6 bases). V lost 1 base to trimming and J lost 3 bases, with 14 bases between them. The CDR3 consists of 16 residues. Germline V gene lookup returns CDR1 SGHRS and CDR2 YFSETQ. The CDR3 DNA reads as TGCGCCAGCAGCTTGACTCACAGGGAAAACTACAATGAGCAGTTCTTC. This gives the protein CASSLTHRENYNEQFF.

The CDR3 sequence is CASSYSYYRDTEAFF. The CDR3 bases are TGTGCCAGCAGTTACTCGTACTACAGGGACACTGAAGCTTTCTTT. This chain connects TRBV6-5 to TRBJ1-1; D is perhaps TRBD1 (6 bases). Germline CDR1 is MNHEY and CDR2 is SVGAGI. Trimming cost V 0 bases and J 3 bases, with 11 bases left between them. The CDR3 length is 15 residues.

V gene TRBV5-1 combines with J gene TRBJ2-4, with a possible D match to TRBD2 (5 bases). The CDR3 loop spans 13 amino acids. Trimming took 4 bases from V and 5 from J, leaving 10 bases between them. Germline assignment: CDR1 SGHRS and CDR2 YFSETQ. The CDR3 coding sequence is TGCGCCAGCAGCCCTCTACTAGAAAACATTCAGTACTTC. It specifies CASSPLLENIQYF.

The V and J genes are TRBV2 and TRBJ2-5; the D is unclear. The CDR3 consists of 14 residues. In germline, CDR1 is SNHLY, CDR2 FYNNEI. V dropped 5 bases and J dropped 0 bases, with 10 bases sitting between them. The CDR3 is CASSPARYQETQYF. The CDR3 DNA sequence: TGTGCCAGCAGTCCCGCGAGGTACCAAGAGACCCAGTACTTC.

This chain joins TRBV18 and TRBJ1-5; 8 bases are shared with TRBD1. CDR1 and CDR2 (germline): KGHSH, LQKENI. J was trimmed by 6 bases and V by 3 bases; bases with no gene match: 4. The CDR3 extends over 14 amino acids. CDR3 region: CASSPTDRGQPQHF. The CDR3 DNA reads TGTGCCAGCTCACCTACCGACAGGGGTCAGCCCCAGCATTTT.